A selection of T cell receptor beta chains follows, all from one sample in a study of early stage breast cancer tumors. Measured with immunoSEQ multiplex PCR; TCRdb has only the in-frame clones, and not every one. The sample holds about 11,000 clones, about two thirds seen once. What was sequenced was breast tumor tissue. The receptors originated from a person aged 40-50 years with breast cancer. The CDR3 runs from the conserved cysteine through the conserved F or W. The D gene is left open where the match is weak. Size is stated for part of the rows, as once, few or many counts, or as a class when the clone is expanded.

clone_size: .
j_call: TRBJ1-5
d_call: .
v_call: TRBV11-2
cdr3_nt: TGTGCCAGCAGGGGAGGCAGCACAGAGGAGCAGCCCCAGCATTTT
cdr3_aa: CASRGGSTEEQPQHF

clone_size: .
j_call: TRBJ2-3
d_call: .
v_call: TRBV7-2
cdr3_nt: TGTGCCAGCAGCTTAGCAAGCACAGATACGCAGTATTTT
cdr3_aa: CASSLASTDTQYF

clone_size: once
j_call: TRBJ1-1
d_call: .
v_call: TRBV2
cdr3_nt: TGTGCCAGCAGTCTCACGAACACTGAAGCTTTCTTT
cdr3_aa: CASSLTNTEAFF

clone_size: medium-sized
j_call: TRBJ1-1
d_call: TRBD1
v_call: TRBV19
cdr3_nt: TGTGCCAGTAGTACAGGGGGAATGAACACTGAAGCTTTCTTT
cdr3_aa: CASSTGGMNTEAFF

clone_size: .
j_call: TRBJ2-3
d_call: TRBD2
v_call: TRBV5-1
cdr3_nt: TGCGCCAGCAGCCCGCGACTAGCGGGAGATACGCAGTATTTT
cdr3_aa: CASSPRLAGDTQYF

clone_size: .
j_call: TRBJ2-1
d_call: TRBD2
v_call: TRBV13
cdr3_nt: TGTGCCAGCAGCTTAGTCGCCCTAGCGGGAGGCGATGAGCAGTTCTTC
cdr3_aa: CASSLVALAGGDEQFF

clone_size: .
j_call: TRBJ2-7
d_call: .
v_call: TRBV30
cdr3_nt: TGTGCCTGGAGTGTATCCTACGAGCAGTACTTC
cdr3_aa: CAWSVSYEQYF

clone_size: .
j_call: TRBJ1-1
d_call: .
v_call: TRBV30
cdr3_nt: TGTGCCTGTATGACAGGATCGAACACTGAAGCTTTCTTT
cdr3_aa: CACMTGSNTEAFF

clone_size: .
j_call: TRBJ2-7
d_call: .
v_call: TRBV27
cdr3_nt: TGTGCCAGCAGTTCCCCCCGGGACGGCCCGCTTGGGAAGCAGTACTTC
cdr3_aa: CASSSPRDGPLGKQYF

clone_size: .
j_call: TRBJ2-3
d_call: .
v_call: TRBV6-1
cdr3_nt: TGTGCCAGCAGTGTAACTAGGGGGAGCACAGATACGCAGTATTTT
cdr3_aa: CASSVTRGSTDTQYF

clone_size: .
j_call: TRBJ2-6
d_call: .
v_call: TRBV28
cdr3_nt: TGTGCCAGCAGTTTACTTTCCGCGTTACCCTCTGGGGCCAACGTCCTGACTTTC
cdr3_aa: CASSLLSALPSGANVLTF

clone_size: .
j_call: TRBJ2-2
d_call: TRBD1
v_call: TRBV15
cdr3_nt: TGTGCCACCAGCAGAGGCACAGGGGTGAACACCGGGGAGCTGTTTTTT
cdr3_aa: CATSRGTGVNTGELFF

clone_size: .
j_call: TRBJ1-1
d_call: .
v_call: TRBV6-4
cdr3_nt: TGTGCCAGCAGTGAACAGGTGGGTGGAGAAGCTTTCTTT
cdr3_aa: CASSEQVGGEAFF

clone_size: .
j_call: TRBJ2-1
d_call: .
v_call: TRBV11-2
cdr3_nt: TGTGCCAGCAGCGGGCCCTTTAGCGACAATGAGCAGTTCTTC
cdr3_aa: CASSGPFSDNEQFF

clone_size: few
j_call: TRBJ1-4
d_call: TRBD1
v_call: TRBV7-3
cdr3_nt: TGTGCCAGCAGCTTTTATCGGGACAGGTTTAATGAAAAACTGTTTTTT
cdr3_aa: CASSFYRDRFNEKLFF

clone_size: .
j_call: TRBJ1-2
d_call: .
v_call: TRBV11-2
cdr3_nt: TGTGCCAGCAGCTTATCAGTGAACTATGGCTACACCTTC
cdr3_aa: CASSLSVNYGYTF

clone_size: .
j_call: TRBJ1-3
d_call: .
v_call: TRBV13
cdr3_nt: TGTGCCAGCAGCTTAGGCGGCCGCACCATATATTTT
cdr3_aa: CASSLGGRTIYF

clone_size: .
j_call: TRBJ2-1
d_call: TRBD1
v_call: TRBV5-1
cdr3_nt: TGCGCCAGCAGCTTAATGACAGGGGCCTACAATGAGCAGTTCTTC
cdr3_aa: CASSLMTGAYNEQFF

clone_size: .
j_call: TRBJ2-5
d_call: .
v_call: TRBV5-4
cdr3_nt: TGTGCCAGCAGCTTCCCCAGCGAAGAGACCCAGTACTTC
cdr3_aa: CASSFPSEETQYF

clone_size: .
j_call: TRBJ1-1
d_call: .
v_call: TRBV5-1
cdr3_nt: TGCGCCAGCAGCTCTTCTCGGGGAGCTTTCTTT
cdr3_aa: CASSSSRGAFF

clone_size: .
j_call: TRBJ2-7
d_call: .
v_call: TRBV29-1
cdr3_nt: TGCAGCGTGTCAAGTGGGCCCTACGAGCAGTACTTC
cdr3_aa: CSVSSGPYEQYF

clone_size: .
j_call: TRBJ2-7
d_call: .
v_call: TRBV30
cdr3_nt: TGTGCCTGGAACTCGGGCCTTCCCTACGAGCAGTACTTC
cdr3_aa: CAWNSGLPYEQYF

clone_size: .
j_call: TRBJ2-3
d_call: TRBD2
v_call: TRBV9
cdr3_nt: TGTGCCAGCAGCGAGATAGCGGGAGTCACAGATACGCAGTATTTT
cdr3_aa: CASSEIAGVTDTQYF

clone_size: once
j_call: TRBJ2-3
d_call: TRBD2
v_call: TRBV7-8
cdr3_nt: TGTGCCAGCAGCTTACTAGCGGGAGAGGGGGCGCAGTATTTT
cdr3_aa: CASSLLAGEGAQYF

clone_size: .
j_call: TRBJ1-4
d_call: TRBD1
v_call: TRBV19
cdr3_nt: TGTGCCAGTAGTATCGGGGACAGAGGTTTTTTT
cdr3_aa: CASSIGDRGFF

clone_size: .
j_call: TRBJ2-5
d_call: TRBD2
v_call: TRBV5-5
cdr3_nt: TGTGCCAGCAGCTTCTGGCTAGCGGAGGGAGAGACCCAGTACTTC
cdr3_aa: CASSFWLAEGETQYF

clone_size: .
j_call: TRBJ1-1
d_call: .
v_call: TRBV27
cdr3_nt: TGTGCCAGCAGGCGGTGGGTGGCCACTGAAGCTTTCTTT
cdr3_aa: CASRRWVATEAFF

clone_size: .
j_call: TRBJ2-5
d_call: TRBD2
v_call: TRBV7-2
cdr3_nt: TGTGCCAGCAGCTTGGCCACTAGCGGGAGAGAGACCCAGTACTTC
cdr3_aa: CASSLATSGRETQYF

clone_size: .
j_call: TRBJ2-7
d_call: TRBD1
v_call: TRBV11-3
cdr3_nt: TGTGCCAGCAGCTTAGGGGGGACAGGGGGTAACGAGCAGTACTTC
cdr3_aa: CASSLGGTGGNEQYF

clone_size: .
j_call: TRBJ2-7
d_call: TRBD1
v_call: TRBV6-5
cdr3_nt: TGTGCCAGCGGGACAGTCTCCTACGAGCAGTACTTC
cdr3_aa: CASGTVSYEQYF

clone_size: .
j_call: TRBJ1-2
d_call: .
v_call: TRBV27
cdr3_nt: TGTGCCAGCAGGGACAGCGAGAGCTATGGCTACACCTTC
cdr3_aa: CASRDSESYGYTF

clone_size: .
j_call: TRBJ1-2
d_call: .
v_call: TRBV9
cdr3_nt: TGTGCCAGCGCGAAGAACAGGCCTAACTATGGCTACACCTTC
cdr3_aa: CASAKNRPNYGYTF

clone_size: once
j_call: TRBJ2-7
d_call: .
v_call: TRBV19
cdr3_nt: TGTGCCAGTGGGGATTCCTACGAGCAGTACTTC
cdr3_aa: CASGDSYEQYF

clone_size: .
j_call: TRBJ2-6
d_call: .
v_call: TRBV14
cdr3_nt: TGTGCCAGCAGTTTCCTAGGGGCCAACGTCCTGACTTTC
cdr3_aa: CASSFLGANVLTF

clone_size: medium-sized
j_call: TRBJ2-5
d_call: .
v_call: TRBV5-6
cdr3_nt: TGTGCCAGCAGCTTGAGTCCGGTGGCAGGGGATGAGACCCAGTACTTC
cdr3_aa: CASSLSPVAGDETQYF

clone_size: .
j_call: TRBJ2-3
d_call: TRBD2
v_call: TRBV7-9
cdr3_nt: TGTGCCAGCAGTCGGGGGACTAGCGGAGGCACAGATACGCAGTATTTT
cdr3_aa: CASSRGTSGGTDTQYF

clone_size: .
j_call: TRBJ2-1
d_call: .
v_call: TRBV21-1
cdr3_nt: TGTGCCAGCAGCCGACTAGCGCTTACCTACAATGAGCAGTTCTTC
cdr3_aa: CASSRLALTYNEQFF

clone_size: once
j_call: TRBJ1-2
d_call: .
v_call: TRBV27
cdr3_nt: TGTGCCAGCAGTTTGAAGGGAATGCATGGCTACACCTTC
cdr3_aa: CASSLKGMHGYTF

clone_size: .
j_call: TRBJ2-7
d_call: TRBD2
v_call: TRBV6-1
cdr3_nt: TGTGCCAGCAGTGAATCCGGGAGGGACTACGAGCAGTACTTC
cdr3_aa: CASSESGRDYEQYF

clone_size: .
j_call: TRBJ2-3
d_call: .
v_call: TRBV5-1
cdr3_nt: TGCGCCAGCAGTTACGGGCGCCCTAGCACAGATACGCAGTATTTT
cdr3_aa: CASSYGRPSTDTQYF

clone_size: once
j_call: TRBJ1-3
d_call: .
v_call: TRBV10-3
cdr3_nt: TGTGCCATCAGGGACAGCAATCCTGGAAACACCATATATTTT
cdr3_aa: CAIRDSNPGNTIYF

clone_size: .
j_call: TRBJ2-1
d_call: .
v_call: TRBV9
cdr3_nt: TGTGCCGGATCGGTGGGTACCCACAATGAGCAGTTCTTC
cdr3_aa: CAGSVGTHNEQFF

clone_size: .
j_call: TRBJ2-3
d_call: TRBD1
v_call: TRBV6-6
cdr3_nt: TGTGCCAGCAGTTACTCCCACGCGACAGGGACAGATACGCAGTATTTT
cdr3_aa: CASSYSHATGTDTQYF

clone_size: .
j_call: TRBJ2-1
d_call: TRBD2
v_call: TRBV9
cdr3_nt: TGTGCCAGCAGCGTAGGCGGGAGTGGGCTTAATGAGCAGTTCTTC
cdr3_aa: CASSVGGSGLNEQFF

clone_size: .
j_call: TRBJ1-1
d_call: .
v_call: TRBV11-2
cdr3_nt: TGTGCCAGCAGCTTAGTTCAGGTGAACACTGAAGCTTTCTTT
cdr3_aa: CASSLVQVNTEAFF

clone_size: .
j_call: TRBJ2-5
d_call: .
v_call: TRBV19
cdr3_nt: TGTGCCAGTAGTATGACCGGGGAGACCCAGTACTTC
cdr3_aa: CASSMTGETQYF

clone_size: .
j_call: TRBJ1-2
d_call: .
v_call: TRBV6-6
cdr3_nt: TGTGCCAGCTCCCAAATCTGGACGGATGGCTACACCTTC
cdr3_aa: CASSQIWTDGYTF

clone_size: few
j_call: TRBJ2-7
d_call: TRBD2
v_call: TRBV19
cdr3_nt: TGTGCCACCTCAAACCGACTAGCGGGAGAGGCCTACGAGCAGTACTTC
cdr3_aa: CATSNRLAGEAYEQYF

clone_size: medium-sized
j_call: TRBJ2-7
d_call: .
v_call: TRBV21-1
cdr3_nt: TGTGCCAGCAGCAAAGGAGGCCAGGGGGCGCGGTGGTGGGAGATCTCCTACGAGCAGTACTTC
cdr3_aa: CASSKGGQGARWWEISYEQYF

clone_size: .
j_call: TRBJ2-1
d_call: TRBD2
v_call: TRBV11-3
cdr3_nt: TGTGCCAGCAGCACTACTAGCGGGAGGCACAATGAGCAGTTCTTC
cdr3_aa: CASSTTSGRHNEQFF